The present T cell receptor beta chain was sequenced within a study of a mutant IDH1 vaccine in newly diagnosed glioma. For the study at large: Initiation of the vaccine course occurred 4-6 weeks after radiotherapy alone, or alongside temozolomide cycles. Every participant had undergone radiotherapy, temozolomide, or both before, and most underwent both.

The CDR3 consists of 15 residues. With V trimmed by 4 bases and J by 0 bases, 4 bases remained unmatched. CDR1 is SGHDT and CDR2 is YYEEEE in the germline V gene. Note on this clone: Its antigen is unknown.

The time point: week 47, end of study. The vaccine gave 300 ug of a 20-mer mutant IDH1 peptide subcutaneously per dose. The method was immunoSEQ multiplex PCR; TCRdb's version includes in-frame clones alone and lacks a portion of them. The sample records tens of thousands of clones, roughly four fifths being singletons. V usage is TRBV5-6 and J usage is TRBJ2-3, with TRBD1 matching 8 bases. This receptor was taken from a man younger than 40 with glioma. Sequencing was performed on PBMCs, taken from a glioma patient whose treatment included an IDH1 peptide vaccine. CDR3 sequence (DNA): TGTGCCAGCAGCGCGGACAGGGTCAGCACAGATACGCAGTATTTT. This gives the protein CASSADRVSTDTQYF.